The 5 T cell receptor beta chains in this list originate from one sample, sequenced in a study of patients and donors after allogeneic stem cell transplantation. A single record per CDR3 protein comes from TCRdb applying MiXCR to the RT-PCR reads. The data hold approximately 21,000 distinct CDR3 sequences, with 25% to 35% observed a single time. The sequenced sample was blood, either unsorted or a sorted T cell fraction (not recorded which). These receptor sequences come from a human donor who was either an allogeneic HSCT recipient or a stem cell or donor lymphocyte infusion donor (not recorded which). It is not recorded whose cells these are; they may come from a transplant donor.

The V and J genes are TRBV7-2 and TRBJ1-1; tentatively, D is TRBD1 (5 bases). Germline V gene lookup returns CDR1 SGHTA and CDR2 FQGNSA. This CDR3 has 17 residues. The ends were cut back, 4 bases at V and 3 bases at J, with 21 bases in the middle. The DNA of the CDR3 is TGTGCCAGCAGCTCGGACCGCAGGGTTCTGCTGTACACTGAAGCTTTCTTT. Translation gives CASSSDRRVLLYTEAFF.

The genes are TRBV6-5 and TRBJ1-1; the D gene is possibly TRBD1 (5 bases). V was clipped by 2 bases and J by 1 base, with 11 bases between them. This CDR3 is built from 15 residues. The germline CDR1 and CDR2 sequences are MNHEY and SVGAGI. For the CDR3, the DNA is TGTGCCAGCAGTTACATCCCAGGGAGGAACACTGAAGCTTTCTTT. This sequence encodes CASSYIPGRNTEAFF.

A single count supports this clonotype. Written as DNA, the CDR3 is TGTGCCATCGTTAGCGGGGTAGGGAATGAGCAGTTCTTC. Translating it yields CAIVSGVGNEQFF. V usage is TRBV10-3 and J usage is TRBJ2-1, with 8 bases fitting TRBD2. J gave up 7 bases and V 8 bases, and 7 bases lay outside the gene matches. The CDR3 is made up of 13 amino acids. Germline V gene sequence: CDR1 ENHRY, CDR2 SYGVKD.

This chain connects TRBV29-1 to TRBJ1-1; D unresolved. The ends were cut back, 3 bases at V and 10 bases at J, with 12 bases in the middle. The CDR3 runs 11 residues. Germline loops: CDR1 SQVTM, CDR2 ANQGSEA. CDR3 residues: CSVELGPRAFF. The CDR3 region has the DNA TGCAGCGTTGAGCTCGGTCCCAGAGCTTTCTTT. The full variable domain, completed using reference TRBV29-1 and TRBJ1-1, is SAVISQKPSRDICQRGTSLTIQCQVDSQVTMMFWYRQQPGQSLTLIATANQGSEATYESGFVIDKFPISRPNLTFSTLTVSNMSPEDSSIYLCSVELGPRAFFGQGTRLTVV.

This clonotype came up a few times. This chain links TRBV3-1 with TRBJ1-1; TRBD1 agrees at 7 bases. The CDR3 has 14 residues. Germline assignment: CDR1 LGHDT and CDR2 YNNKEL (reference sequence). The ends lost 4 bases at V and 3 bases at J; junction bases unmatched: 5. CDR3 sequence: CASSPTGRDTEAFF. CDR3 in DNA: TGTGCCAGCAGCCCGACAGGGAGGGACACTGAAGCTTTCTTT.